A single sample is the source of the 5 T cell receptor beta chains below, sequenced in a study of CD8+CD57+ T cells in acquired aplastic anemia. CDR3 and TCR beta VDJ profiling relied on genomic DNA as the template. TCRdb used MiXCR to reprocess the reads, holding one entry per CDR3 protein. Found here are about 190,000 distinct CDR3 sequences, about 53% of them singletons; the top ten hold roughly 15%. Sequences were obtained from sorted CD4+, CD8+, or CD8+CD57+ T cells (not recorded which) from PBMCs. These receptors were taken from a human donor in good health, serving as a control.

This clonotype was detected many times. The chain couples TRBV9 to TRBJ2-1; 9 bases match TRBD2. Trimming took 0 bases from V and 1 from J; bases not matched to a gene: 8. The V gene's germline CDR1 is SGDLS and CDR2 YYNGEE. CDR3 length: 18 amino acids. CDR3: CASSVGASGGFSYNEQFF. CDR3 nucleotide sequence: TGTGCCAGCAGCGTAGGAGCCAGCGGGGGGTTTTCCTACAATGAGCAGTTCTTC.

The table lists this clonotype with a few counts. This chain uses TRBV10-1 with TRBJ2-7; no clear D. Between the trimmed V and J ends, which lost 7 bases and 2 bases, there was a span of 9 bases. Looked up from germline, CDR1 is WNHNN and CDR2 is SYGVQD (reference sequence). The length of the CDR3 is 12 residues. CDR3 sequence (DNA): TGCGCCAGCATGAGTGGCACCTACGAGCAGTACGTC. Protein: CASMSGTYEQYV.

This clonotype was picked up a small number of times. The chain recombines TRBV24-1 with TRBJ1-2; 11 nucleotides align to TRBD1. The CDR3 sequence is 16 residues long. Per germline, CDR1 KGHDR and CDR2 SFDVKD. The junction had 6 bases not matched to a gene; V was cut back by 0 bases and J by 7 bases. The CDR3 protein is CATSDLPGTGGSGYTF. The CDR3 nucleotides read TGTGCCACCAGTGATTTGCCCGGGACAGGGGGGAGTGGCTACACCTTC.

This clonotype was detected ten times or more. V is TRBV9 and J is TRBJ1-5; unclear D gene. This CDR3 has 15 residues. The germline gives CDR1 SGDLS, CDR2 YYNGEE. V was cut by 4 bases and J by 0 bases, with 11 bases left in between. CDR3 sequence (DNA): TGTGCCAGCAGCCCGGAGGCCCATAGCAATCAGCCCCAGCATTTT. This encodes CASSPEAHSNQPQHF.

The chain couples TRBV29-1 to TRBJ2-5; 7 bases line up with TRBD2. CDR3 length: 11 amino acids. Germline V gene sequence: CDR1 SQVTM, CDR2 ANQGSEA. The V gene end was trimmed by 6 bases and the J gene end by 10 bases; junction bases not matched to a gene: 8. The CDR3 protein is CSVPERGGQYF. CDR3 DNA: TGCAGCGTCCCCGAGCGGGGTGGCCAGTACTTC.